This TCR beta chain was profiled in a study of blood T cell repertoires in COVID-19. Across the whole study: Both acute and convalescent COVID-19 samples were obtained from the United States, Italy and Spain. From T cells, B-cell-depleted T cells, or PBMCs came the material, which was cDNA or gDNA.

It was during active infection that Seattle patients were enrolled and then longitudinally followed. In the authors' methods: For nucleated cells, counts were estimated from reference gene primer amplification. TCRdb's copy holds only in-frame clones and misses some; the assay was immunoSEQ multiplex PCR. The V and J calls and clone size were taken over from that table, and D and trimming were inferred from the DNA. The table lists hundreds of thousands of clones, around 89% of them singletons. The source is a woman in her twenties or thirties with COVID-19, enrolled during active disease. The sequencing input was peripheral blood.

The CDR3 loop is CASSTVRGDIEAFF. The CDR3 DNA reads as TGCGCCAGCAGCACCGTCAGGGGGGACATTGAAGCTTTCTTT. The V call is TRBV5-1, the J call TRBJ1-1; TRBD1 matches 7 bases. The CDR3 totals 14 residues. V was pared by 4 bases and J by 7 bases, with 10 bases of the junction left unmatched. Germline CDR1 is SGHRS and CDR2 is YFSETQ.